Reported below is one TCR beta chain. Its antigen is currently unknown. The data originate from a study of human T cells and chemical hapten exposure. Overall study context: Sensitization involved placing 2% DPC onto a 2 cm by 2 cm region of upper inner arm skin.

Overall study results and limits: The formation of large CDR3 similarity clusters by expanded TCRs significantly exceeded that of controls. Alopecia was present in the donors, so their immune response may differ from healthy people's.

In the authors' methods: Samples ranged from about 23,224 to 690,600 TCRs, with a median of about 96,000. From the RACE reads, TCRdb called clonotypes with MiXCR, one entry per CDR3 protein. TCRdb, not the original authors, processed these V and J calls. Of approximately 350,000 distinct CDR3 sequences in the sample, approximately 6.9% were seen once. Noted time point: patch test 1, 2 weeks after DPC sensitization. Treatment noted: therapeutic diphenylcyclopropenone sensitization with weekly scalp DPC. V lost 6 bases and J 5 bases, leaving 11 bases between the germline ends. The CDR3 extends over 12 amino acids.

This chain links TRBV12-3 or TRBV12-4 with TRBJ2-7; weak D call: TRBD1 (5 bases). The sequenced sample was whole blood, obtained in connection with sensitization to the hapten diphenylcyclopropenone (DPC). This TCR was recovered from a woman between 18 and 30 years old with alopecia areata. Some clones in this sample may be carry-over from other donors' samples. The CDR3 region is CASRNQGHEQYF. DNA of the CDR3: TGTGCCAGCAGAAACCAGGGCCACGAGCAGTACTTC.